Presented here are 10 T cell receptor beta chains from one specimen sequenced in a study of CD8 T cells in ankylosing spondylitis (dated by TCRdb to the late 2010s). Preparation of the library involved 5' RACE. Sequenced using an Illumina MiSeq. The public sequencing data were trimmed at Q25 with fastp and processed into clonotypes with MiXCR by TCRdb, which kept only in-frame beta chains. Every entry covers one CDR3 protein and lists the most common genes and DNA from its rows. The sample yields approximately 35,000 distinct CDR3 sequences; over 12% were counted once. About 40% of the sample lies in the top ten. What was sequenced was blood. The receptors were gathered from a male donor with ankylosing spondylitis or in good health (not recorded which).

Here the CDR3 reads CASSLLRGGRYNEQFF. As DNA, the CDR3 is TGTGCCAGCAGCTTATTACGGGGGGGCAGATACAATGAGCAGTTCTTC. J is TRBJ2-1 and V is TRBV11-2; 8 nucleotides agree with TRBD2. J gave up 4 bases and V 2 bases, and 7 bases lay outside the gene matches. The CDR3 loop spans 16 amino acids. CDR1 and CDR2 (germline): SGHAT, FQNNGV. Full variable domain (remainder filled in from reference TRBV11-2 and TRBJ2-1): EAGVAQSPRYKIIEKRQSVAFWCNPISGHATLYWYQQILGQGPKLLIQFQNNGVVDDSQLPKDRFSAERLKGVDSTLKIQPAKLEDSAVYLCASSLLRGGRYNEQFFGPGTRLTVL.

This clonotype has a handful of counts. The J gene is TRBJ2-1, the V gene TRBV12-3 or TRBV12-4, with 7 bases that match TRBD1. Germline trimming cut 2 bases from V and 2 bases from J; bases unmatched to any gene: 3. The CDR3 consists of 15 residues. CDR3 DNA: TGTGCCAGCAGTTTACGCAGGGGGACCTACAATGAGCAGTTCTTC. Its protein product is CASSLRRGTYNEQFF.

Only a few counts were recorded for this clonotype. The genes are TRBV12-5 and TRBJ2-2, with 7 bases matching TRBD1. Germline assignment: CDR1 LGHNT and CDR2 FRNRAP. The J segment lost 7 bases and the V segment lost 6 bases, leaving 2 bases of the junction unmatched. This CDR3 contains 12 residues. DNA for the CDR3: TGTGCTAGTGGACGGGACAGCGGGGAGCTGTTTTTT. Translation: CASGRDSGELFF.

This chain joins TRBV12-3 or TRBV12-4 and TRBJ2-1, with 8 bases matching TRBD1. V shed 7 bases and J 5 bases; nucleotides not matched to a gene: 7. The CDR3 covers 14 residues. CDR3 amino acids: CASIPGGSDNEQFF. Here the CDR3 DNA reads TGTGCCAGCATCCCAGGGGGCTCAGACAATGAGCAGTTCTTC.

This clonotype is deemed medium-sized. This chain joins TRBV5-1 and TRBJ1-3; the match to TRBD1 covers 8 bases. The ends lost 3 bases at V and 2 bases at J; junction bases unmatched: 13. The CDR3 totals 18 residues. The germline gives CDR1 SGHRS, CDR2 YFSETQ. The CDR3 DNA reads TGCGCCAGCAGCTGGACAGGGAGGAGCCCGGCCCCTGGAAACACCATATATTTT. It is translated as CASSWTGRSPAPGNTIYF.

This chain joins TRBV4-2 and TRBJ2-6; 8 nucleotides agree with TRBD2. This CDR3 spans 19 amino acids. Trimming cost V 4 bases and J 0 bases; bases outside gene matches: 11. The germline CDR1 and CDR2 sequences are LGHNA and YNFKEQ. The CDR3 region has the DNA TGTGCCAGCAGCCTCCTCGGGGCGGGGGGCAGCTCTGGGGCCAACGTCCTGACTTTC. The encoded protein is CASSLLGAGGSSGANVLTF.

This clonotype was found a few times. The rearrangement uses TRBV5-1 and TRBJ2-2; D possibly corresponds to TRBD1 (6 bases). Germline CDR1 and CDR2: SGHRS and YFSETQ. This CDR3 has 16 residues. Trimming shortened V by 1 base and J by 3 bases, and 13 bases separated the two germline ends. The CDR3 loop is CASSLLGARDTGELFF. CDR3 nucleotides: TGCGCCAGCAGCTTGTTGGGGGCCAGGGACACCGGGGAGCTGTTTTTT.

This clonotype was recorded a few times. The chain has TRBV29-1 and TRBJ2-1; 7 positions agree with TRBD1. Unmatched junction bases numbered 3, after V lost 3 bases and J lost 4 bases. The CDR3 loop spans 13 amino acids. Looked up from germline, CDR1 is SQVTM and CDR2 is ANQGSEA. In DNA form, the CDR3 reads TGCAGCGTTGATGGCAGGGGGTACAATGAGCAGTTCTTC. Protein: CSVDGRGYNEQFF.

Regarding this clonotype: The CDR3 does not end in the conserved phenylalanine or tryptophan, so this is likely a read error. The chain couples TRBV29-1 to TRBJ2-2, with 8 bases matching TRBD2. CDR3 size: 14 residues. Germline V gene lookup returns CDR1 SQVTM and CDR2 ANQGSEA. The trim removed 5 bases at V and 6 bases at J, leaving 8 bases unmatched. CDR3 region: CSVQSGGPSGELFL. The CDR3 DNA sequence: TGCAGCGTTCAATCGGGAGGGCCCTCCGGGGAGCTGTTTCTT.

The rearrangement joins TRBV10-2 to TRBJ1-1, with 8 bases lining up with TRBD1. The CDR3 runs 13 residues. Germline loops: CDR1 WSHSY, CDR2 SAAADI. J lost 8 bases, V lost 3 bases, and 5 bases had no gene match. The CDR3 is CASSDTGGVEAFF. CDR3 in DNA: TGCGCCAGCAGTGATACAGGGGGGGTGGAAGCTTTCTTT.